This T cell receptor (beta chain) was identified during a study of blood T cell repertoires in COVID-19. This table comes from immunoSEQ multiplex PCR, and its TCRdb copy is limited to in-frame clones, with some not included. The sample consists of 150,000 to 200,000 clones, around 89% of them appearing once. Everyone who took part was roughly 18 to 90 years old, and they came from 20 to 25 US areas. Assignments of participants to cohorts depended upon their own reported clinical history. For recovered donors of Cohort 3, there were two negative PCRs, clearance, or symptom resolution. Germline V gives CDR1 SGDLS, CDR2 YYNGEE. V shed 3 bases and J 3 bases; nucleotides not matched to a gene: 6. The CDR3 runs 14 residues.

Material: PBMCs or T cells enriched from blood (not recorded which). The chain recombines TRBV9 with TRBJ2-7, with TRBD1 identical over 7 bases. The receptor was derived from a woman aged 45-65 years who had recovered from COVID-19. CDR3: CASSAQTGFYEQYF. DNA for the CDR3: TGTGCCAGCAGCGCCCAGACAGGGTTCTACGAGCAGTACTTC.